What follows are 18 T cell receptor beta chains derived from one specimen sequenced in a study of shared T cell receptors in the human thymus. TCRdb keeps only in-frame clones here, not all; method: immunoSEQ multiplex PCR. This table holds hundreds of thousands of clones, about 84% found once. These sequences were also reported in another study, on human thymus T cells.

Sequenced input: thymocytes. These receptors were collected from a boy in the first two years of life with a congenital heart defect.

The chain joins TRBV19 to TRBJ2-1; TRBD2 matches 9 bases. The CDR3 has 16 residues. CDR1 is LNHDA and CDR2 is SQIVND in the germline V gene (reference sequence). J was trimmed by 6 bases and V by 4 bases; bases with no gene match: 10. In DNA, the CDR3 is TGTGCCAGTAGTAGGGTAGCGGGAGATGGGGGCAATGAGCAGTTCTTC. It translates to CASSRVAGDGGNEQFF.

This clone was picked up a small number of times. The rearrangement uses TRBV5-6 and TRBJ1-2, with D possibly matching TRBD1 (5 bases). Trimming stripped 4 bases from V and 1 base from J, with 17 bases between. Germline V gene data show CDR1 as SGHDT and CDR2 as YYEEEE. The CDR3 is 16 amino acids. CDR3 in amino acids: CASSVPQAWINYGYTF. In nucleotides, the CDR3 is TGTGCCAGCAGCGTACCACAGGCATGGATTAACTATGGCTACACCTTC.

The genes are TRBV13 and TRBJ2-7; 10 nucleotides line up with TRBD2. In germline, CDR1 is PRHDT, CDR2 FYEKMQ (reference sequence). V shed 1 base, J shed 0 bases, and the junction held 3 bases outside the gene matches. There are 16 residues in the CDR3. In nucleotides, the CDR3 is TGTGCCAGCAGCTTAGATTCTAGCGGGAGCTCCTACGAGCAGTACTTC. This encodes CASSLDSSGSSYEQYF.

V is TRBV29-1 and J is TRBJ2-4; 7 bases fit TRBD2. The CDR3 runs to 13 residues. J lost 2 bases, V lost 6 bases, and 4 bases had no gene match. Per the germline V gene, CDR1 is SQVTM and CDR2 is ANQGSEA. The CDR3 here is CSVLTSTKNIQYF. The CDR3 DNA is TGCAGCGTGTTGACTAGCACCAAAAACATTCAGTACTTC.

The V call is TRBV5-4, the J call TRBJ1-2; 7 nucleotides align to TRBD1. The CDR3 has 13 amino acids. From germline, CDR1 is SGHNT and CDR2 YYREEE (reference sequence). V lost 1 base and J lost 4; bases outside the gene matches: 1. As DNA, the CDR3 is TGTGCCAGCAGCTTGCGGGACAGCTATGGCTACACCTTC. It codes for CASSLRDSYGYTF. The entire variable domain, with the rest obtained from reference TRBV5-4 and TRBJ1-2, is as follows: ETGVTQSPTHLIKTRGQQVTLRCSSQSGHNTVSWYQQALGQGPQFIFQYYREEENGRGNFPPRFSGLQFPNYSSELNVNALELDDSALYLCASSLRDSYGYTFGSGTRLTVV.

J is TRBJ2-5 and V is TRBV7-2; unclear D gene. The CDR3 totals 13 residues. CDR1 is SGHTA and CDR2 is FQGNSA in the germline V gene. Trimming took off 2 bases at V and 3 bases at J, with 7 bases between the two ends. CDR3: CASSLSVEETQYF. CDR3 DNA sequence: TGTGCCAGCAGCTTAAGCGTTGAAGAGACCCAGTACTTC.

This chain joins TRBV7-6 and TRBJ1-3; TRBD1 matches 10 bases. J gave up 3 bases and V 5 bases, and 16 bases lay outside the gene matches. CDR1 and CDR2 (germline): SGHVS, FNYEAQ. The CDR3 extends over 19 amino acids. The CDR3 nucleotides are TGTGCCAGCAGCCCCACTACGACAGGGGGCGATGGGGGTGGAAACACCATATATTTT. Its protein is CASSPTTTGGDGGGNTIYF.

V usage is TRBV29-1 and J usage is TRBJ2-5, with 8 bases aligning to TRBD1. Germline V CDR1 and CDR2: SQVTM, ANQGSEA. The trim removed 8 bases at V and 2 bases at J, leaving 7 bases unmatched. The CDR3 is 13 residues long. The CDR3 bases are TGCAGCATCATTGGGACAGGACAAGAGACCCAGTACTTC. It translates to CSIIGTGQETQYF.

This clone was detected once. V gene TRBV19 combines with J gene TRBJ1-5, with no clear D. From germline, CDR1 is LNHDA and CDR2 SQIVND (reference sequence). Trimming removed 5 bases at V and 5 bases at J, with 4 bases between. CDR3 length equals 11 residues. The CDR3 bases are TGTGCCAGTAGTTTATATCAGCCCCAGCATTTT. It codes for CASSLYQPQHF.

The rearrangement links TRBV13 to TRBJ2-3, with 11 bases aligning to TRBD2. Germline V gene lookup returns CDR1 PRHDT and CDR2 FYEKMQ (reference sequence). V gave up 5 bases and J gave up 1 base; unmatched junction bases: 14. This CDR3 contains 19 residues. This CDR3 is CASSLLAGDDRGRTDTQYF. The CDR3 DNA sequence: TGTGCCAGCAGCCTACTAGCGGGAGATGATCGTGGTCGCACAGATACGCAGTATTTT.

The chain links TRBV29-1 to TRBJ2-1, with D unresolved. The V gene's germline CDR1 is SQVTM and CDR2 ANQGSEA. This CDR3 spans 10 amino acids. Trimming took 6 bases from V and 9 from J, leaving 9 bases between them. CDR3 DNA sequence: TGCAGCGTGCTACACAGTGAGCAGTTCTTC. This gives the protein CSVLHSEQFF.

The chain joins TRBV7-6 to TRBJ2-7; 14 positions agree with TRBD2. Looked up from germline, CDR1 is SGHVS and CDR2 is FNYEAQ. Trimming took 4 bases from V and 2 from J; bases not matched to a gene: 1. CDR3 size: 15 residues. CDR3 nucleotide sequence: TGTGCCAGCAGCTCGACTAGCGGGAGGGCCTACGAGCAGTACTTC. This gives the protein CASSSTSGRAYEQYF. The variable domain in full, completed from reference TRBV7-6 and TRBJ2-7, reads GAGVSQSPRYKVTKRGQDVALRCDPISGHVSLYWYRQALGQGPEFLTYFNYEAQQDKSGLPNDRFSAERPEGSISTLTIQRTEQRDSAMYRCASSSTSGRAYEQYFGPGTRLTVT.

This clone showed up just once. CDR3: CASSYRTSGETQYF. The CDR3 coding sequence is TGTGCCAGCAGTTACCGGACTAGCGGGGAGACCCAGTACTTC. The V gene is TRBV6-5, the J gene TRBJ2-5, with 11 bases fitting TRBD2. V shed 2 bases and J 5 bases; nucleotides not matched to a gene: 1. This CDR3 contains 14 residues. CDR1 and CDR2 (germline): MNHEY, SVGAGI.

This clone was observed a handful of times. This chain links TRBV28 with TRBJ2-7; D may be TRBD2 (6 bases). Looked up from germline, CDR1 is MDHEN and CDR2 is SYDVKM. Trimming took 5 bases from V and 1 from J, leaving 24 bases between them. The CDR3 loop spans 18 amino acids. CDR3 region: CASSPHPHPSEGSYEQYF. The CDR3 nucleotides read TGTGCCAGCAGTCCCCATCCCCACCCCTCGGAGGGTTCCTACGAGCAGTACTTC.

The chain has TRBV29-1 and TRBJ2-1; TRBD1 aligns across 9 bases. The CDR3 extends over 14 amino acids. CDR1 and CDR2 (germline): SQVTM, ANQGSEA. The trim removed 7 bases at V and 0 bases at J, leaving 4 bases unmatched. The CDR3 spells CSDLDRGSYNEQFF. CDR3 DNA: TGCAGCGACCTGGACAGGGGCTCCTACAATGAGCAGTTCTTC.

The chain combines TRBV4-3 with TRBJ2-5; 12 nucleotides align to TRBD2. The CDR3 spans 17 residues. From germline, CDR1 is LGHNA and CDR2 YSLEER. V was clipped by 0 bases and J by 5 bases; unmatched bases: 7. CDR3 sequence reads: CASSQDHLAGGMETQYF. The DNA of the CDR3 is TGCGCCAGCAGCCAAGATCACCTAGCGGGAGGGATGGAGACCCAGTACTTC.

This clone was counted a few times. As DNA, the CDR3 is TGCGCCAGCAGCCAGGACACAGGGGAGCCTGCTGGGGCCAACGTCCTGACTTTC. Residues: CASSQDTGEPAGANVLTF. The chain joins TRBV4-1 to TRBJ2-6; TRBD1 matches at 7 bases. There are 18 residues in the CDR3. The germline V gene has CDR1 MGHRA and CDR2 YSYEKL. V was clipped by 3 bases and J by 2 bases; unmatched bases: 10.

V gene TRBV5-4 combines with J gene TRBJ2-2; the match to TRBD1 covers 9 bases. The CDR3 has 16 residues. Germline trimming cut 3 bases from V and 4 bases from J; bases unmatched to any gene: 7. Germline CDR1 reads SGHNT; CDR2 reads YYREEE (reference sequence). As DNA, the CDR3 is TGTGCCAGCAGCTCAGAAGACAGGGGGGCCACCGGGGAGCTGTTTTTT. Its translation: CASSSEDRGATGELFF.